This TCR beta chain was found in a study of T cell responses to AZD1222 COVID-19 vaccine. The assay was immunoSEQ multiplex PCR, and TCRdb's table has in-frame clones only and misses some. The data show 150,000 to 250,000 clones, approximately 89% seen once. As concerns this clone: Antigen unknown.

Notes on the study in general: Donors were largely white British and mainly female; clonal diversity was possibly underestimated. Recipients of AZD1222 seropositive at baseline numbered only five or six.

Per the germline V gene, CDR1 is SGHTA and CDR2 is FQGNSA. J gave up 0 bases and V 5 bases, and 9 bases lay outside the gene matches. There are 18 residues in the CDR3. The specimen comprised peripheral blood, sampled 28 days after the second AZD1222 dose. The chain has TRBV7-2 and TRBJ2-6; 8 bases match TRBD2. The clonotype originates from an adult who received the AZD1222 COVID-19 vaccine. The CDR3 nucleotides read TGTGCCAGCAGCCCAAAACCGAGCGGGGGCTCTGGGGCCAACGTCCTGACTTTC. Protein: CASSPKPSGGSGANVLTF.